The 22 T cell receptor beta chains given below trace back to one sample, sequenced in a study of beta chain features in type 1 diabetes. The study reverse transcribed the entire isolated RNA, so it sequenced expressed TCRB transcripts. Assay used: immunoSEQ multiplex PCR; TCRdb lists only in-frame clones, some missing. The sample gives some 350,000 clones, approximately 13% of which show up once; roughly 0.015% is in the top ten. Study-wide findings and caveats: Within each of all four CD4+ subsets, Type 1 diabetes patients had TCRB CDR3s that were moderately but significantly shorter.

Which antigens these TCRs recognize remains unknown. Source material: naive CD4+ T cells from blood. These receptors were taken from a woman in her late teens or twenties with type 1 diabetes.

The chain uses TRBV29-1 and TRBJ2-3; 10 bases map to TRBD1. V shed 7 bases, J shed 0 bases, and the junction held 10 bases outside the gene matches. CDR3 length: 16 residues. Germline loops: CDR1 SQVTM, CDR2 ANQGSEA. The CDR3 DNA sequence: TGCAGCGCTTGGACAGGGGGATTTGGGAGCACAGATACGCAGTATTTT. As protein: CSAWTGGFGSTDTQYF.

This clone has just a few counts. The chain has TRBV7-9 and TRBJ2-3; TRBD1 matches 8 bases. Trimming removed 5 bases from V and 2 bases from J; junction bases left unmatched: 15. This CDR3 region has 18 residues. CDR1 SEHNR and CDR2 FQNEAQ come from the germline V gene (reference sequence). CDR3 in amino acids: CASSVPDRQGAVTDTQYF. The CDR3 DNA reads TGTGCCAGCAGCGTCCCCGACCGGCAGGGGGCGGTCACAGATACGCAGTATTTT.

The rearrangement uses TRBV2 and TRBJ2-3; D is uncertain. CDR1 is SNHLY, CDR2 FYNNEI, per germline. Trimming removed 4 bases at V and 3 bases at J, with 14 bases between. The CDR3 covers 15 residues. CDR3 bases: TGTGCCAGCAGTGGGATTCTCCTACTAACAGATACGCAGTATTTT. Its translation: CASSGILLLTDTQYF.

This clone was seen a handful of times. The CDR3 coding sequence is TGCGCCAGCAGCCTTCTGGGAGGGCCCCAGCATTTT. The encoded protein is CASSLLGGPQHF. The chain uses TRBV4-1 and TRBJ1-5; D unresolved. There are 12 residues in the CDR3. The germline V gene encodes CDR1 MGHRA and CDR2 YSYEKL. The V end was cut by 4 bases, the J end by 9 bases, with 10 bases between.

This chain connects TRBV4-3 to TRBJ1-2; D is ambiguous. The length of the CDR3 is 15 residues. The V gene's germline CDR1 is LGHNA and CDR2 YSLEER. Trimming took 0 bases from V and 8 from J, leaving 16 bases between them. The chain's CDR3 is CASSQEIRPGRGYTF. The CDR3 DNA sequence: TGCGCCAGCAGCCAAGAAATTCGGCCTGGGAGAGGCTACACCTTC.

The chain uses TRBV9 and TRBJ2-1; TRBD2 agrees at 8 bases. Germline V gene sequence: CDR1 SGDLS, CDR2 YYNGEE. V shed 2 bases and J 3 bases; nucleotides not matched to a gene: 10. The CDR3 is made up of 17 amino acids. The DNA of the CDR3 is TGTGCCAGCAGCGTTTTAGCGGGATCTGGTGACTACAATGAGCAGTTCTTC. As protein: CASSVLAGSGDYNEQFF. The full variable domain, with the rest looked up from reference TRBV9 and TRBJ2-1, is DSGVTQTPKHLITATGQRVTLRCSPRSGDLSVYWYQQSLDQGLQFLIQYYNGEERAKGNILERFSAQQFPDLHSELNLSSLELGDSALYFCASSVLAGSGDYNEQFFGPGTRLTVL.

V is TRBV30 and J is TRBJ2-1; 7 bases match TRBD2. The CDR3 has 17 amino acids. Germline CDR1 is GTSNPN and CDR2 is SVGIG (reference sequence). Trimming cost V 0 bases and J 4 bases; bases outside gene matches: 12. CDR3 sequence reads: CAWSVLAAGVGYNEQFF. The CDR3, as DNA: TGTGCCTGGAGTGTATTAGCGGCGGGAGTGGGGTACAATGAGCAGTTCTTC.

This clone has just a few counts. The chain has TRBV30 and TRBJ1-1; D possibly corresponds to TRBD1 (5 bases). Germline loops: CDR1 GTSNPN, CDR2 SVGIG (reference sequence). V was trimmed by 2 bases and J by 4 bases, leaving 8 bases between them. This CDR3 comprises 12 residues. CDR3: CAWSLGGTEAFF. The CDR3 nucleotides are TGTGCCTGGAGTTTGGGGGGCACTGAAGCTTTCTTT.

This clone showed up just a few times. The chain carries TRBV7-8 and TRBJ2-1; no clear D gene. CDR1 and CDR2 from the germline V gene are SGHVS and FQNEAQ. The CDR3 is made up of 11 amino acids. V was trimmed by 5 bases and J by 12 bases, leaving 11 bases between them. CDR3: CASSPTTLQFF. Here the CDR3 DNA reads TGTGCCAGCAGCCCGACGACTCTGCAGTTCTTC.

This clone has just a few counts. The chain uses TRBV5-6 and TRBJ1-2, with a tentative D call TRBD1 (5 bases). CDR1 SGHDT and CDR2 YYEEEE come from the germline V gene. Trimming cost V 0 bases and J 8 bases, with 14 bases left between them. CDR3 length: 14 residues. The CDR3 DNA sequence: TGTGCCAGCAGCTTGGGGCCTCAGGGTTCGGGCTACACCTTC. Protein: CASSLGPQGSGYTF. Looking up the rest from reference TRBV5-6 and TRBJ1-2 gives the full variable domain: DAGVTQSPTHLIKTRGQQVTLRCSPKSGHDTVSWYQQALGQGPQFIFQYYEEEERQRGNFPDRFSGHQFPNYSSELNVNALLLGDSALYLCASSLGPQGSGYTFGSGTRLTVV.

This clone was seen only once. This chain uses TRBV11-3 with TRBJ2-7; D is perhaps TRBD2 (6 bases). The CDR3 has 12 amino acids. Germline CDR1 and CDR2: SGHNT and YENEEA. CDR3 in DNA: TGTGCCAGCTGGGGAGCGAAAGCGGGCCTTCACGTC. Translated, it gives CASWGAKAGLHV.

This chain uses TRBV7-9 with TRBJ1-4, with 7 positions matching TRBD1. The V gene end was trimmed by 5 bases and the J gene end by 7 bases; junction bases not matched to a gene: 4. The germline V gene has CDR1 SEHNR and CDR2 FQNEAQ (reference sequence). CDR3 length: 13 residues. The CDR3 DNA reads as TGTGCCAGCAGCGCAAGACAGGGTGAAAAACTGTTTTTT. It is translated as CASSARQGEKLFF.

This clone was counted between two and nine times. This chain connects TRBV5-4 to TRBJ2-7; D gene unclear. The CDR3 sequence is 12 residues long. With 2 bases removed from V and 3 bases from J, the gap between germline ends came to 6 bases. The V gene's germline CDR1 is SGHNT and CDR2 YYREEE (reference sequence). In DNA form, the CDR3 reads TGTGCCAGCAGCTTTGATAGCTACGAGCAGTACGTC. It translates to CASSFDSYEQYV.

This clone came up a few times. This chain connects TRBV5-1 to TRBJ2-1, with 10 bases aligning to TRBD2. The germline CDR1 and CDR2 sequences are SGHRS and YFSETQ. This CDR3 is built from 16 residues. V lost 0 bases to trimming and J lost 3 bases; unmatched junction nucleotides: 3. The CDR3 here is CASSLVAGGFYNEQFF. The CDR3 DNA follows: TGCGCCAGCAGCTTGGTAGCGGGAGGATTCTACAATGAGCAGTTCTTC.

The gene calls are TRBV10-3 and TRBJ2-2, with TRBD1 as a possible D gene (6 bases). CDR1 is ENHRY, CDR2 SYGVKD, per germline. V lost 5 bases and J lost 4, with 11 bases in between. The CDR3 loop spans 14 amino acids. The CDR3 sequence: CAISNRALTGELFF. The CDR3 DNA reads TGTGCCATCAGTAACAGGGCCCTCACCGGGGAGCTGTTTTTT.

This clone was seen a few times. The rearrangement joins TRBV18 to TRBJ1-2, with a possible D match to TRBD1 (5 bases). This CDR3 is 14 amino acids long. Germline V CDR1 and CDR2: KGHSH, LQKENI. Trimming took 5 bases from V and 4 from J, leaving 14 bases between them. The CDR3 region is CASSSVREVYGYTF. The CDR3, as DNA: TGTGCCAGCTCAAGCGTCAGGGAAGTCTATGGCTACACCTTC.

A few counts support this clone. The chain links TRBV25-1 to TRBJ1-2; D may be TRBD1 (6 bases). Trimming took off 2 bases at V and 4 bases at J, with 17 bases between the two ends. There are 16 residues in the CDR3. From germline, CDR1 is MGHDK and CDR2 SYGVNS. This chain's CDR3 is CASSEGVRTAPYGYTF. In nucleotides, the CDR3 is TGTGCCAGCAGTGAAGGAGTAAGGACAGCTCCCTATGGCTACACCTTC.

As concerns this clone: The sample carries other DNA sequences with the same CDR3. The V and J genes are TRBV27 and TRBJ1-5; unclear D gene. The ends were cut back, 5 bases at V and 4 bases at J, with 9 bases in the middle. The germline gives CDR1 MNHEY, CDR2 SMNVEV (reference sequence). The CDR3 is 13 residues long. The CDR3 region has the DNA TGTGCCAGCAGTGATAGAGATAATCAGCCCCAGCATTTT. Protein: CASSDRDNQPQHF.

The J gene is TRBJ1-2, the V gene TRBV28; possibly TRBD1 for D (6 bases). The germline CDR1 and CDR2 sequences are MDHEN and SYDVKM. Trimming removed 5 bases at V and 5 bases at J, with 9 bases between. The CDR3 consists of 12 residues. The CDR3 bases are TGTGCCAGCAGTCCTACAGGGTATGGCTACACCTTC. Translating gives CASSPTGYGYTF.

This clone showed up just a few times. J is TRBJ1-1 and V is TRBV5-1; weak D call: TRBD1 (6 bases). The CDR3 loop spans 15 amino acids. CDR1 SGHRS and CDR2 YFSETQ come from the germline V gene. V was cut by 2 bases and J by 1 base, with 12 bases left in between. Written as DNA, the CDR3 is TGCGCCAGCAGCTTCCAAGACAGGTGGAACACTGAAGCTTTCTTT. It translates to CASSFQDRWNTEAFF.

The gene calls are TRBV25-1 and TRBJ1-2; 8 nucleotides line up with TRBD1. V trimming: 0 bases; J trimming: 2 bases; junction bases outside the gene matches: 11. Germline CDR1 reads MGHDK; CDR2 reads SYGVNS. This CDR3 spans 18 amino acids. CDR3 sequence reads: CASSEYSFRTGPNYGYTF. The CDR3 DNA sequence: TGTGCCAGCAGTGAATATTCTTTCCGGACAGGGCCCAACTATGGCTACACCTTC.

The V gene is TRBV7-9, the J gene TRBJ2-2; D unclear. Germline CDR1 is SEHNR and CDR2 is FQNEAQ (reference sequence). V was clipped by 2 bases and J by 6 bases, with 4 bases between them. The CDR3 spans 12 residues. CDR3 sequence (DNA): TGTGCCAGCAGCTTATCCGCCGGGGAGCTGTTTTTT. The encoded protein is CASSLSAGELFF.